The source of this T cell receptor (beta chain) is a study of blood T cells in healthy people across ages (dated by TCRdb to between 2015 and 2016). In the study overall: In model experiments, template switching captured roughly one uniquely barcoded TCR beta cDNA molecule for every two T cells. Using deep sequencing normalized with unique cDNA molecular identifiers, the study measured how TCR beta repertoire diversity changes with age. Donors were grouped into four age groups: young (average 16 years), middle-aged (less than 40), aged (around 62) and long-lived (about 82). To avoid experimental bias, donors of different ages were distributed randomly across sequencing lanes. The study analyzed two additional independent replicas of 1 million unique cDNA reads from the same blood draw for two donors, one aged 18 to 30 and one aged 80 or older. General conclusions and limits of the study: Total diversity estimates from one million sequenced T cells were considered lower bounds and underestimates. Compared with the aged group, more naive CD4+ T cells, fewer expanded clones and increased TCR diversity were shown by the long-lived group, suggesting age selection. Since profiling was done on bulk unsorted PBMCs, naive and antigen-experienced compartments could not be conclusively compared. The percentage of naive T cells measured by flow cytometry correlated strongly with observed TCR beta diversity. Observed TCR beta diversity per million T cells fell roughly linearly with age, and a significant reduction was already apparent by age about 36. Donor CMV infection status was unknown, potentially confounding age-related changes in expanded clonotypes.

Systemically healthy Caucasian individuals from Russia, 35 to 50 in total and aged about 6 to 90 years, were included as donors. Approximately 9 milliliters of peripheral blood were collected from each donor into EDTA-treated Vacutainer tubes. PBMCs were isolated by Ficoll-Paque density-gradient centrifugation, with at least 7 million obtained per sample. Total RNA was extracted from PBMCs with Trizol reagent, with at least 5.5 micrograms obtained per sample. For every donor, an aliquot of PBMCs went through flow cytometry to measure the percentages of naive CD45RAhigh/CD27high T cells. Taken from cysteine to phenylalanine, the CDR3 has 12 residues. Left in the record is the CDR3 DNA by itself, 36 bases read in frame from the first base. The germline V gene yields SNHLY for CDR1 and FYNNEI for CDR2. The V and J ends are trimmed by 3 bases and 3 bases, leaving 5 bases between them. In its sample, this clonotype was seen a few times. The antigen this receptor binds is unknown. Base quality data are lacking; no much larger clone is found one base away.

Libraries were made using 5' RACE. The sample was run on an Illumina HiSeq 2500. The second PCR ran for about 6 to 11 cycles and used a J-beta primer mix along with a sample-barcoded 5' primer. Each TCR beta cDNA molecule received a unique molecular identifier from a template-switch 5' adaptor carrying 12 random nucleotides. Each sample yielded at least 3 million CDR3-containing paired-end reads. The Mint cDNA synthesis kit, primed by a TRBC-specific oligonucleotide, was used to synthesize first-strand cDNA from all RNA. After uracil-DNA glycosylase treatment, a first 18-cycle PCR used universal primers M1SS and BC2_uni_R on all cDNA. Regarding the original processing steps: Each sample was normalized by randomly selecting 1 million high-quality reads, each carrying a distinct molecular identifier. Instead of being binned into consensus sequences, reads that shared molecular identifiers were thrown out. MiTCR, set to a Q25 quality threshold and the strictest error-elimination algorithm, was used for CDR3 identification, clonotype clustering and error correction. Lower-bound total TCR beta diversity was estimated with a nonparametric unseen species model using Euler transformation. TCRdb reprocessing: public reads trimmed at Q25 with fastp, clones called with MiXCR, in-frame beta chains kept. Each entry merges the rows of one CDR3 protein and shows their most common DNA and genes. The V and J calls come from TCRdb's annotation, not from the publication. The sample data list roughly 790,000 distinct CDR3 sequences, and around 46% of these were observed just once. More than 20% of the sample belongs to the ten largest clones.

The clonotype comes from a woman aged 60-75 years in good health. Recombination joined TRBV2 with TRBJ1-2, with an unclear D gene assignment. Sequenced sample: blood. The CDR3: CASSEGYYGYTF. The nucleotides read TGTGCCAGCAGTGAGGGATACTATGGCTACACCTTC. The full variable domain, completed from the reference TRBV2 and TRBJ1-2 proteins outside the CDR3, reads EPEVTQTPSHQVTQMGQEVILRCVPISNHLYFYWYRQILGQKVEFLVSFYNNEISEKSEIFDDQFSVERPDGSNFTLKIRSTKLEDSAMYFCASSEGYYGYTFGSGTRLTVV.